This TCR beta chain was retrieved from a study of blood T cells in healthy people across ages. In the study overall: T cells yielded about one barcoded beta molecule per two cells through template switching.

The CDR3 loop spans 13 amino acids. Germline assignment: CDR1 MNHNY and CDR2 SVGAGI (reference sequence). A second PCR of roughly 7 to 11 cycles used a sample-barcoded 5' primer and a J-beta primer mix. From the 5' RACE reads, TCRdb called clonotypes with MiXCR, one entry per CDR3 protein. This sample has 500,000 to 600,000 distinct CDR3 sequences, with about 25% found just once. This clonotype was detected ten times or more. Its antigen is undetermined. One end of the junction varies from germline; a read error may be responsible. Study-wide results and caveats: It was held that the diversity estimates obtained from one million T cells were underestimates. When set beside aged donors, long-lived donors presented more naive CD4+ cells and higher diversity.

Sequencing was performed on blood. This sequence originates from a woman aged 70-85 years in good health. The V gene is TRBV6-6, the J gene TRBJ1-4, with a possible D match to TRBD1 (5 bases). CDR3 in amino acids: CASQDSSHQGTVF. The CDR3 coding sequence is TGTGCCAGTCAGGACTCGTCGCATCAGGGCACCGTCTTT.